This T cell receptor beta chain was captured by sequencing in a study of blood T cell repertoires in COVID-19. Across the study: Some COVID-19 samples were acute and others convalescent; all came from the United States, Italy and Spain.

Original processing methods: For nucleated cells, counts were estimated from reference gene primer amplification. Profiled with immunoSEQ multiplex PCR; TCRdb holds only in-frame clones, not every one. D and trimming were read from the DNA, whereas the V and J calls and clone size are those reported in that table. The sample contains 25,000 to 40,000 clones, about 92% of which appear only once. Sequencing was done on a sample of peripheral blood. This TCR came from a man aged 70 or older with active or convalescent COVID-19.

The CDR3 sequence: CASSQGAGDEPQHF. The CDR3 bases are TGCGCCAGCAGCCAAGGAGCAGGGGATGAGCCCCAGCATTTT. The chain uses TRBV4-3 and TRBJ1-5, with a tentative D call TRBD1 (6 bases). V lost 1 base to trimming and J lost 8 bases, with 12 bases between them. Germline CDR1 reads LGHNA; CDR2 reads YSLEER. The CDR3 runs 14 residues.